What follows are 9 T cell receptor beta chains derived from one specimen sequenced in a study of identical twins (dated by TCRdb to the mid-2010s). Receptor libraries were prepared by 5' RACE. The run used an Illumina HiSeq 2000. TCRdb reran the public reads through fastp at Q25 and MiXCR, keeping productive beta chains. Every CDR3 protein is listed once, alongside the most common genes and DNA of its rows. The sample table holds approximately 300,000 distinct CDR3 sequences, of which roughly 9.7% were seen once. The ten most abundant clones make up 6% to 8.5% of the sample. The same data also went into a second study, on yellow fever vaccine responses in identical twins.

The sequencing input was CD8+ T cells sorted from blood. These receptor sequences come from a woman aged 18-30 years in good health.

This sequence joins TRBV2 and TRBJ2-5; 10 positions match TRBD1. Germline V CDR1 and CDR2: SNHLY, FYNNEI. This CDR3 spans 17 amino acids. V lost 8 bases, J lost 1 base, and 13 bases stayed unmatched. The CDR3 nucleotides read TGTGCCAGCTTTCCGTCTTTGGGACAGGGGTTCCAAGAGACCCAGTACTTC. It codes for CASFPSLGQGFQETQYF.

This clonotype was counted only a few times. The chain carries TRBV28 and TRBJ2-7, with 10 bases identical to TRBD1. Germline values: CDR1 MDHEN, CDR2 SYDVKM. The CDR3 sequence is 15 residues long. V dropped 5 bases and J dropped 5; count of bases not matched to a gene: 9. The CDR3 sequence: CASSPYFGTGDEQYF. CDR3 nucleotides: TGTGCCAGCAGTCCGTATTTCGGGACAGGGGACGAGCAGTACTTC.

This clonotype showed up many times. This chain joins TRBV25-1 and TRBJ2-7, with D unclear. Germline CDR1 and CDR2: MGHDK and SYGVNS. The CDR3 has 13 residues. Deletions cut 1 base from V and 3 bases from J, with 7 bases between. The CDR3 nucleotides read TGTGCCAGCAGTGAATTCTTAGTCTACGAGCAGTACTTC. This gives the protein CASSEFLVYEQYF.

There are many counts of this clonotype. The chain couples TRBV7-9 to TRBJ2-7, with D uncertain. The germline V gene encodes CDR1 SEHNR and CDR2 FQNEAQ (reference sequence). The CDR3 covers 11 residues. Between the trimmed V and J ends, which lost 4 bases and 5 bases, there was a span of 6 bases. The CDR3, as DNA: TGTGCCAGCAGCTCCCCACACGAGCAGTACTTC. This gives the protein CASSSPHEQYF.

In its sample, this clonotype was seen a few times. The chain uses TRBV28 and TRBJ1-1; D remains ambiguous. Per germline, CDR1 MDHEN and CDR2 SYDVKM. With 7 bases removed from V and 0 bases from J, the gap between germline ends came to 9 bases. The CDR3 length is 13 residues. The CDR3 sequence: CASMSLMNTEAFF. CDR3 nucleotide sequence: TGTGCCAGCATGAGCCTTATGAACACTGAAGCTTTCTTT.

This clonotype was counted at least ten times. The CDR3 spells CASSPPFAGYAGNTIYF. In DNA, the CDR3 is TGTGCCAGCAGCCCCCCCTTCGCTGGCTACGCTGGAAACACCATATATTTT. V gene TRBV7-6 combines with J gene TRBJ1-3; D gene unclear. Germline values: CDR1 SGHVS, CDR2 FNYEAQ. V was trimmed by 5 bases and J by 2 bases, leaving 19 bases between them. CDR3 size: 17 residues.

This clonotype was detected only a few times. CDR3 DNA: TGTGCCAGCACCGAACCGACAGGTTACACCGGGGAGCTGTTTTTT. Translated: CASTEPTGYTGELFF. The chain recombines TRBV12-3 or TRBV12-4 with TRBJ2-2; D is possibly TRBD1 (6 bases). The CDR3 is 15 amino acids. With 7 bases removed from V and 3 bases from J, the gap between germline ends came to 15 bases.

This clonotype showed up just a few times. The rearrangement joins TRBV7-3 to TRBJ2-2; D unresolved. V gave up 2 bases and J gave up 7 bases, with 17 bases separating them. Germline CDR1 SGHTA, CDR2 FQGTGA. The CDR3 spans 16 residues. CDR3 in amino acids: CASSLLGSPKSGELFF. CDR3 nucleotide sequence: TGTGCCAGCAGCTTATTAGGCAGCCCAAAGAGCGGGGAGCTGTTTTTT.

This chain connects TRBV19 to TRBJ2-2; the D call may be TRBD1 or TRBD2 (5 bases each). The germline gives CDR1 LNHDA, CDR2 SQIVND (reference sequence). V was trimmed by 3 bases and J by 3 bases, leaving 11 bases between them. This CDR3 comprises 15 residues. The CDR3 spells CASSIGAADTGELFF. CDR3 nucleotides: TGTGCCAGTAGTATCGGGGCAGCAGACACCGGGGAGCTGTTTTTT.